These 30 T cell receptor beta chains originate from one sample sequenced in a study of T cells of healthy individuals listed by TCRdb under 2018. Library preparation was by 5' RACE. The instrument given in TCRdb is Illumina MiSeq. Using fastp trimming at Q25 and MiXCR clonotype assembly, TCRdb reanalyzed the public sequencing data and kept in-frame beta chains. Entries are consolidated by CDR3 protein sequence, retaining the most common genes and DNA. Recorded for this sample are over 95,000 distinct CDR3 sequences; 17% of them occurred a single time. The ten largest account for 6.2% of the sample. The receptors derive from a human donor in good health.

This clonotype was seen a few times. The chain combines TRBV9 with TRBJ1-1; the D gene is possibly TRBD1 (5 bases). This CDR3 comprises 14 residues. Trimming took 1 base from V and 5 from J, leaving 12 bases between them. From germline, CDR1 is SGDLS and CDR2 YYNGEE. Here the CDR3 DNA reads TGTGCCAGCAGCGTATCAGACAGCCGAACTGAAGCTTTCTTT. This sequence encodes CASSVSDSRTEAFF.

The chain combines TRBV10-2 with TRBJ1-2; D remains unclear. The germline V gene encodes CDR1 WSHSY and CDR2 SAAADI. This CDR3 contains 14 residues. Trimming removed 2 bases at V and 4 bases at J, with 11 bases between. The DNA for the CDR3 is TGCGCCAGCAGTGAGAAGGTCGGAGTCTATGGCTACACCTTC. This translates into CASSEKVGVYGYTF.

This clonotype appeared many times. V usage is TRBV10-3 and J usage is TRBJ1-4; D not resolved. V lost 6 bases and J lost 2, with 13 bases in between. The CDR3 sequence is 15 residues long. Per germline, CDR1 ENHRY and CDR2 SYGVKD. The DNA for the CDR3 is TGTGCCATCAGGAGGTTTACTGAGACTAATGAAAAACTGTTTTTT. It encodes CAIRRFTETNEKLFF.

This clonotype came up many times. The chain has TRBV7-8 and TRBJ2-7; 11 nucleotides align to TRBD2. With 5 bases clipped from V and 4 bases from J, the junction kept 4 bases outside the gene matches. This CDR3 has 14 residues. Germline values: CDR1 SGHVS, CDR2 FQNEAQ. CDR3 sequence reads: CASSQTSGVYEQYF. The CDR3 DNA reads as TGTGCCAGCAGCCAGACTAGCGGGGTTTACGAGCAGTACTTC.

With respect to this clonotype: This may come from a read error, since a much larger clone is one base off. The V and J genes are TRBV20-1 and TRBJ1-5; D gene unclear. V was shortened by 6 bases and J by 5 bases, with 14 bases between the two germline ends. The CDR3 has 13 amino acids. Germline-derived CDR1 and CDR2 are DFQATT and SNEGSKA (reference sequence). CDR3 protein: CSAVTWTHQPQHF. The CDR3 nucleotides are TGCAGTGCAGTGACATGGACCCATCAGCCCCAGCATTTT.

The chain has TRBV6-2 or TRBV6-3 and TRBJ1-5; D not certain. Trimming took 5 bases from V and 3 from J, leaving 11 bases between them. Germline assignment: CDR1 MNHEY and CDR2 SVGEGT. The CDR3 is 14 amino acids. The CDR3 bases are TGTGCCAGCAGTAAAGGACTGACCAATCAGCCCCAGCATTTT. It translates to CASSKGLTNQPQHF.

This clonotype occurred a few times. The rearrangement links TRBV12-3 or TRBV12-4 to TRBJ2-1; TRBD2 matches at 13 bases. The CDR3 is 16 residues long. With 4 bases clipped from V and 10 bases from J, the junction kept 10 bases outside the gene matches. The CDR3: CASSSATSGRAIEQFF. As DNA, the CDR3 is TGTGCCAGCAGTTCGGCAACTAGCGGGAGGGCCATCGAGCAGTTCTTC.

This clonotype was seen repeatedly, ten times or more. DNA for the CDR3: TGTGCCAGCAGAAGGACAGGGATACTGGGCAATCAGCCCCAGCATTTT. Translated: CASRRTGILGNQPQHF. The V call is TRBV28, the J call TRBJ1-5; the match to TRBD1 covers 8 bases. Germline CDR1 and CDR2: MDHEN and SYDVKM. The ends lost 6 bases at V and 2 bases at J; junction bases unmatched: 9. The CDR3 spans 16 residues.

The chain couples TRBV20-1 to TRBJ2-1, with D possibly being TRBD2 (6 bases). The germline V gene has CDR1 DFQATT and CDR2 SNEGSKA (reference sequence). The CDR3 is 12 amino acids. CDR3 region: CGKTRWGNEQFF. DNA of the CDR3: TGCGGAAAGACTAGATGGGGGAATGAGCAGTTCTTC.

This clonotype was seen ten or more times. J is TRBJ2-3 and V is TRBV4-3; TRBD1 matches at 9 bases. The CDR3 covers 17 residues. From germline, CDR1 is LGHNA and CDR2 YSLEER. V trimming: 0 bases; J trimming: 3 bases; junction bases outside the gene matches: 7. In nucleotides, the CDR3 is TGCGCCAGCAGCCAAGAGGTAACAGGGGGCGCAACAGATACGCAGTATTTT. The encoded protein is CASSQEVTGGATDTQYF.

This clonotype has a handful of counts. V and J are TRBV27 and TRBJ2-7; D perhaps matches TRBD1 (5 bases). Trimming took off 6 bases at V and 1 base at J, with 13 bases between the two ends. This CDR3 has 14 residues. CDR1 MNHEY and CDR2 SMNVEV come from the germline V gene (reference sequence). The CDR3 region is CASRLGLSSYEQYF. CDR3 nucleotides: TGTGCCAGCAGGTTGGGGCTATCTTCCTACGAGCAGTACTTC.

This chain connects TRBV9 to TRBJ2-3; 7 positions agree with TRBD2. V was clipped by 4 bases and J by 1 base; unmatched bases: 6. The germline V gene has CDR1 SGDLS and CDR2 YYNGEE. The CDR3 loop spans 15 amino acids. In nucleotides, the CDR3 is TGTGCCAGCAGCACTCCACGGGGGGGCACAGATACGCAGTATTTT. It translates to CASSTPRGGTDTQYF.

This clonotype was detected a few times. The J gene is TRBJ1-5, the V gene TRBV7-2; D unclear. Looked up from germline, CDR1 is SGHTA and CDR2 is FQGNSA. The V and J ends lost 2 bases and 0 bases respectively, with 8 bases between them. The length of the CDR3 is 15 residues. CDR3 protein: CASSLNAGSNQPQHF. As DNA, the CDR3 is TGTGCCAGCAGCTTAAATGCGGGTAGCAATCAGCCCCAGCATTTT.

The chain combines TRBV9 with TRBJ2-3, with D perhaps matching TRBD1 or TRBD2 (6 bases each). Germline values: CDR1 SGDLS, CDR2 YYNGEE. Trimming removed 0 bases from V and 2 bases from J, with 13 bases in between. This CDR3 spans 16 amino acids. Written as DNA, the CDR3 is TGTGCCAGCAGCGTAGAAGGGGGGCTCACCACAGATACGCAGTATTTT. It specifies CASSVEGGLTTDTQYF.

Written as DNA, the CDR3 is TGTGCCACCAGTGGACAGGGCAGCTATGGCTACACCTTC. This encodes CATSGQGSYGYTF. The chain carries TRBV15 and TRBJ1-2, with 8 bases identical to TRBD1. This CDR3 contains 13 residues. V dropped 6 bases and J dropped 4; count of bases not matched to a gene: 4. CDR1 and CDR2 (germline): LNHNV, YYDKDF (reference sequence).

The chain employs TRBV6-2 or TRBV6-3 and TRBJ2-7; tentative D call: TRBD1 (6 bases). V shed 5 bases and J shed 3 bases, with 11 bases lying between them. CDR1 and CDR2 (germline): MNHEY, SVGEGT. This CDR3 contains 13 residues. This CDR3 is CASSEDSDYEQYF. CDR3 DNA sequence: TGTGCCAGCAGTGAGGACAGCGACTACGAGCAGTACTTC.

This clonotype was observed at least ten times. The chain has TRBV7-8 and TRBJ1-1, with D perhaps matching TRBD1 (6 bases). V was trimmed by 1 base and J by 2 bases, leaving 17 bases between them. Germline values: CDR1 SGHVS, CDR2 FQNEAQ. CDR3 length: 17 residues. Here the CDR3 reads CASSLGPAGASNTEAFF. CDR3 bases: TGTGCCAGCAGCTTAGGTCCTGCAGGGGCCAGTAACACTGAAGCTTTCTTT.

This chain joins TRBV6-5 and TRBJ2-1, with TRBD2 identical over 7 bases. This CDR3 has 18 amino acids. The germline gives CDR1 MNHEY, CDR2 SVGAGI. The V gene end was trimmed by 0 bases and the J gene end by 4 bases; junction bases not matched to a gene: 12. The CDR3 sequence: CASSYSQRGAGIYNEQFF. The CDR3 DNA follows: TGTGCCAGCAGTTACTCCCAGCGGGGAGCGGGTATTTACAATGAGCAGTTCTTC.

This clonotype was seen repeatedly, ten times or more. Here the CDR3 DNA reads TGTGCCAGCAGTTCCAACGAGAACACTGAAGCTTTCTTT. Translated: CASSSNENTEAFF. This chain joins TRBV12-3 or TRBV12-4 and TRBJ1-1; no clear D gene. The CDR3 runs 13 residues. Trimming stripped 4 bases from V and 1 base from J, with 7 bases between.

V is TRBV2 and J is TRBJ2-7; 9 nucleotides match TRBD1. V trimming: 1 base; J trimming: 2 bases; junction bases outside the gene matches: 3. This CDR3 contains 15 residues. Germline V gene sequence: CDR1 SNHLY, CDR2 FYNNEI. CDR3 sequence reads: CASSEGTGATYEQYF. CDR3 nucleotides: TGTGCCAGCAGTGAAGGGACAGGGGCCACCTACGAGCAGTACTTC.

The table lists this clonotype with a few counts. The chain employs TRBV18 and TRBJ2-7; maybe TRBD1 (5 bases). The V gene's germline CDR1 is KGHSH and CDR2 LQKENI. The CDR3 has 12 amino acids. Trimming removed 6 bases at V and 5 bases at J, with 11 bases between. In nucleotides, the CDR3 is TGTGCCAGCTCGGACAAAAAGGACGAGCAGTACTTC. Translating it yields CASSDKKDEQYF. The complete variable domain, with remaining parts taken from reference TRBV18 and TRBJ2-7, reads NAGVMQNPRHLVRRRGQEARLRCSPMKGHSHVYWYRQLPEEGLKFMVYLQKENIIDESGMPKERFSAEFPKEGPSILRIQQVVRGDSAAYFCASSDKKDEQYFGPGTRLTVT.

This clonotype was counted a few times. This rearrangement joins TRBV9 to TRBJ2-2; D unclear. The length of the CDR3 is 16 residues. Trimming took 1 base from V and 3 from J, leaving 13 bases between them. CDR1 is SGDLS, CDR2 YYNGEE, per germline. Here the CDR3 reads CASSVSRLRDTGELFF. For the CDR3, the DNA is TGTGCCAGCAGCGTATCCCGCCTGCGTGACACCGGGGAGCTGTTTTTT.

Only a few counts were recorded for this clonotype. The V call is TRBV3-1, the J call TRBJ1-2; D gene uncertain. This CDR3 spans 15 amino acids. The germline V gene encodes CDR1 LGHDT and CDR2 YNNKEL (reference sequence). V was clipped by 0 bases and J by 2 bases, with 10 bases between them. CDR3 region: CASSQDTGLNYGYTF. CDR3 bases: TGTGCCAGCAGCCAAGATACGGGTTTAAACTATGGCTACACCTTC.

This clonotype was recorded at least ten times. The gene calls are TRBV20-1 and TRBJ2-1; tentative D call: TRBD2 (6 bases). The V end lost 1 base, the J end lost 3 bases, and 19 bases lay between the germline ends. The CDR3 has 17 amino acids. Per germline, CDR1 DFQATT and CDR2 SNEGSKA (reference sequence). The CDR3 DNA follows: TGCAGTGCTAGAGTGCGGGGCGAGGCGGGGAACTACAATGAGCAGTTCTTC. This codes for CSARVRGEAGNYNEQFF.

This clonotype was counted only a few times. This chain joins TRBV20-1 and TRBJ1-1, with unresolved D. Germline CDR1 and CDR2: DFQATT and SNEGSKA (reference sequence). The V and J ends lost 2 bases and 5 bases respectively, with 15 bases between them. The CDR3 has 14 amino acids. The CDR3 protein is CSARLRGPGTEAFF. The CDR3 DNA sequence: TGCAGTGCTAGACTCCGAGGGCCGGGGACTGAAGCTTTCTTT.

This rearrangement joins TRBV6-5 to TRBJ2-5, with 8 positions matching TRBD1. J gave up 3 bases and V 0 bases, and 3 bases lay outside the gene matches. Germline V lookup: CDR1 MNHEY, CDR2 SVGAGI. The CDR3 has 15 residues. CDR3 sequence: CASSYSDREEETQYF. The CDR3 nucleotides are TGTGCCAGCAGTTACTCGGACAGGGAAGAAGAGACCCAGTACTTC.

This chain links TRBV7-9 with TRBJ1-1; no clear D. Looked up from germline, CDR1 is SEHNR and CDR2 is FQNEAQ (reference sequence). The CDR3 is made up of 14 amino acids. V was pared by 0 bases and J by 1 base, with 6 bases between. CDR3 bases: TGTGCCAGCAGCTTAGCGTCGGGGAACACTGAAGCTTTCTTT. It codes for CASSLASGNTEAFF.

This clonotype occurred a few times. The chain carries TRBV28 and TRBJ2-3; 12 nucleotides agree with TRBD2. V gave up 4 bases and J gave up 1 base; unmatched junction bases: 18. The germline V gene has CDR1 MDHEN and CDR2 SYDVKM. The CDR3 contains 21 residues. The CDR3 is CASSSPRGSSGRAVRTDTQYF. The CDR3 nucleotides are TGTGCCAGCAGTTCCCCACGGGGGTCTAGCGGGAGGGCCGTCCGCACAGATACGCAGTATTTT.

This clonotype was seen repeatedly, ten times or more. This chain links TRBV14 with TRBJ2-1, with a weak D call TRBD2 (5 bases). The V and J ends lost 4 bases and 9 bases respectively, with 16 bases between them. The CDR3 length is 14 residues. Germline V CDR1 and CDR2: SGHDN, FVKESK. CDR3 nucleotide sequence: TGTGCCAGCAGCCTTTCCGCTAGGAGCGGTGAGCAGTTCTTC. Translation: CASSLSARSGEQFF.

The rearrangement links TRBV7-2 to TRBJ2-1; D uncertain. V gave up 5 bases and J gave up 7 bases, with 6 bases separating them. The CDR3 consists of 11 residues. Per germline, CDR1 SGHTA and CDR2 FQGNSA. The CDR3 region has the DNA TGTGCCAGCAGCGTTATTAATGAGCAGTTCTTC. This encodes CASSVINEQFF.